The present entry profiles one T cell receptor (beta chain) with its context. Its target is unknown. The data stem from a study of T cell responses to AZD1222 COVID-19 vaccine. Study-level results: With two AZD1222 doses given, Spike-specific TCR breadth and depth both rose. Dominant CD4 TCR responses targeted spike regions 160-218 and 743-854. It was only after the peak T cell response that any repertoires were sampled.

Germline trimming cut 4 bases from V and 5 bases from J; bases unmatched to any gene: 10. Looked up from germline, CDR1 is SGHNT and CDR2 is YYREEE (reference sequence). CDR3 length: 15 amino acids. Measured with immunoSEQ multiplex PCR; TCRdb has only the in-frame clones, and not every one. The data show tens of thousands of clones, approximately 85% seen once. The V call is TRBV5-4, the J call TRBJ1-1; 8 nucleotides agree with TRBD1. The origin of this receptor is an adult in good health. Material: peripheral blood, obtained on day 0 of MenACWY control vaccination. CDR3 region: CASSRRTGSRTEAFF. CDR3 bases: TGTGCCAGCAGCCGACGGACAGGGTCGAGGACTGAAGCTTTCTTT.